The T cell receptor (beta chain) described here comes from a study of control samples from healthy donors and cancer patients. Sequenced by immunoSEQ multiplex PCR; TCRdb stores in-frame clones only, minus some. The sample holds around 90,000 clones, approximately 80% seen once. Germline V gives CDR1 ENHRY, CDR2 SYGVKD. The CDR3 runs 14 residues. J lost 15 bases, V lost 6 bases, and 17 bases had no gene match. Material: blood. This sequence originates from a young man in good health. V and J are TRBV10-3 and TRBJ2-1, with 7 bases that match TRBD2. The CDR3 protein is CAIRPGSGDQVLFF. Written as DNA, the CDR3 is TGTGCCATCAGGCCGGGGAGCGGGGATCAGGTTCTGTTCTTC.